Listed below are T cell receptor beta chains from one sample, sequenced in a study of blood T cell repertoires in COVID-19. Libraries were prepared by immunoSEQ multiplex PCR; TCRdb keeps only in-frame clonotypes and omits some of them. The sample shows about 280,000 clones, roughly 85% of them seen only once. Source material: peripheral blood. These receptors were collected from a man aged 50 to 60 with active or convalescent COVID-19. The CDR3 runs from the conserved cysteine through the conserved F or W. Fields, in order: V gene, J gene, D gene, clone size, CDR3 protein, CDR3 DNA. A D gene is named only where the DNA matches it firmly. Part of the rows lack a size; the others show once, few, many or a class for expanded clones.

>TRBV5-4|TRBJ2-4|.|.
CASSLGGKLAKNIQYF
TGTGCCAGCAGCTTGGGAGGGAAGCTAGCCAAAAACATTCAGTACTTC
>TRBV6-5|TRBJ1-1|.|.
CASHTGGTEAFF
TGTGCCAGCCATACCGGGGGCACTGAAGCTTTCTTT
>TRBV7-8|TRBJ1-2|TRBD1|.
CASSPRLPGTGLYGYTF
TGTGCCAGCAGCCCCCGTTTGCCGGGGACAGGGCTCTATGGCTACACCTTC
>TRBV20-1|TRBJ2-7|.|.
CSASMSSYEQYF
TGCAGTGCTAGTATGTCTTCTTACGAGCAGTACTTC
>TRBV3-1/TRBV3-2|TRBJ1-2|TRBD1|.
CASRRGTGQGSRYGYTF
TGTGCCAGCAGGCGGGGTACTGGACAGGGGAGTCGCTATGGCTACACCTTC
>TRBV6-5|TRBJ1-6|.|.
CASSYAAGPLHF
TGTGCCAGCAGTTATGCCGCGGGGCCCCTCCACTTT
>TRBV2|TRBJ2-1|TRBD2|many
CASPSGGSYNEQFF
TGTGCCAGCCCCAGCGGGGGCTCCTACAATGAGCAGTTCTTC
>TRBV5-1|TRBJ1-1|.|.
CASSPGTLNTEAFF
TGCGCCAGCAGCCCGGGGACATTGAACACTGAAGCTTTCTTT
>TRBV6-2/TRBV6-3|TRBJ1-1|TRBD1|once
CASSYSQGALNTEAFF
TGTGCCAGCAGTTACTCACAGGGGGCGTTGAACACTGAAGCTTTCTTT
>TRBV7-2|TRBJ2-1|.|once
CASSADSRGGNEQFF
TGTGCCAGCAGCGCCGATTCTAGGGGCGGCAATGAGCAGTTCTTC
>TRBV7-2|TRBJ2-7|.|once
CASSLAPGREQYF
TGTGCCAGCAGCTTAGCACCAGGGCGCGAGCAGTACTTC
>TRBV12-1|TRBJ1-2|.|.
CASSGGRRTNYGYTF
TGTGCCAGCAGCGGAGGACGACGCACTAACTATGGCTACACCTTC
>TRBV4-1|TRBJ1-5|.|.
CASSQDVGRGQPQHF
TGCGCCAGCAGCCAAGATGTCGGTAGAGGTCAGCCCCAGCATTTT
>TRBV2|TRBJ1-2|.|once
CASSDGGYGYTF
TGTGCCAGCAGTGATGGCGGATATGGCTACACCTTC
>TRBV11-1|TRBJ1-6|TRBD1|.
CASKGQGGSPLHF
TGTGCCAGCAAGGGACAGGGAGGATCACCCCTCCACTTT
>TRBV27|TRBJ2-7|.|.
CASSLGPRREQYF
TGTGCCAGCAGTTTAGGTCCCCGCAGGGAGCAGTACTTC
>TRBV5-1|TRBJ2-1|.|.
CASSPLFYSYNEQFF
TGCGCCAGCAGCCCCCTCTTTTACTCCTACAATGAGCAGTTCTTC
>TRBV6-5|TRBJ1-1|TRBD1|.
CASPGQPGTEAFF
TGTGCCAGCCCGGGACAGCCGGGCACTGAAGCTTTCTTT
>TRBV2|TRBJ1-6|.|.
CASSEQGYNSPLHF
TGTGCCAGCAGTGAACAGGGGTATAATTCACCCCTCCACTTT
>TRBV6-2/TRBV6-3|TRBJ1-3|.|.
CASSQQRNTIYF
TGTGCCAGCAGTCAACAGAGAAACACCATATATTTT
>TRBV18|TRBJ1-1|TRBD1|.
CASSPNRGVNTEAFF
TGTGCCAGCTCACCAAACAGGGGAGTGAACACTGAAGCTTTCTTT
>TRBV4-2|TRBJ2-1|TRBD2|.
CASSQIGTSGRAYNEQFF
TGTGCCAGCAGCCAGATAGGGACTAGCGGGAGGGCCTACAATGAGCAGTTCTTC
>TRBV5-4|TRBJ2-7|TRBD2|.
CASSLSAGAGEQYF
TGTGCCAGCAGCTTGTCTGCGGGAGCGGGGGAGCAGTACTTC
>TRBV18|TRBJ2-5|.|.
CASSRRGGETQYF
TGTGCCAGCTCACGTAGGGGGGGAGAGACCCAGTACTTC
>TRBV6-5|TRBJ1-1|.|.
CASKEGQTNTEAFF
TGTGCCAGCAAGGAAGGACAGACGAACACTGAAGCTTTCTTT
>TRBV14|TRBJ1-1|.|.
CASSQVGGSTEAFF
TGTGCCAGCAGCCAAGTGGGGGGGAGTACTGAAGCTTTCTTT
>TRBV25-1|TRBJ1-2|.|.
CASSAKDRYYGYTF
TGTGCCAGCAGTGCCAAAGACAGGTACTATGGCTACACCTTC
>TRBV7-2|TRBJ2-3|TRBD2|.
CASSPGTSGSRADTQYF
TGTGCCAGCAGCCCAGGGACTAGCGGGAGTCGGGCAGATACGCAGTATTTT
>TRBV3-1/TRBV3-2|TRBJ1-6|.|.
CASSLRGGGDNSPLHF
TGTGCCAGCAGCCTCAGGGGTGGTGGTGATAATTCACCCCTCCACTTT
>TRBV30|TRBJ1-4|TRBD1|.
CAWPEKDRGQVTNEKLFF
TGTGCCTGGCCAGAAAAGGACAGGGGACAAGTGACTAATGAAAAACTGTTTTTT
>TRBV28|TRBJ1-5|.|.
CASSLSQPQHF
TGTGCCAGCAGTTTGAGCCAGCCCCAGCATTTT
>TRBV13|TRBJ1-1|TRBD1|.
CASSFRPGQGNTEAFF
TGTGCCAGCAGCTTCAGACCGGGACAGGGGAATACTGAAGCTTTCTTT
>TRBV18|TRBJ1-1|.|.
CASSSGVSGTEAFF
TGTGCCAGCTCAAGCGGGGTCTCTGGCACTGAAGCTTTCTTT
>TRBV7-8|TRBJ2-2|TRBD1|.
CASSKRDRGNTGELFF
TGTGCCAGCAGCAAAAGGGACAGAGGGAACACCGGGGAGCTGTTTTTT
>TRBV6-2/TRBV6-3|TRBJ2-1|TRBD2|.
CASRPSGSEMFF
TGTGCCAGCAGACCTAGCGGGAGCGAGATGTTCTTC